This T cell receptor (beta chain) was recorded in a study of regulatory T cells in long-lasting Graves disease. Study overall: Graves' patients diagnosed newly had used antithyroid drugs under 3 months. General study results and limits: Persistent patients had more shared public clonotypes (under 3,000) than new patients (about 1,000).

With 4 bases clipped from V and 7 bases from J, the junction kept 5 bases outside the gene matches. The CDR3 contains 15 residues. Germline V CDR1 and CDR2: SGHTA, FQGNSA. Time point in this sample: newly diagnosed GD, antithyroid drugs for less than 3 months. After RNA was extracted from PBMCs, the TCR library was made from it. According to the study, TCR beta libraries were built with iRepertoire HTBI primers and CDR3-region Arm-PCR. TCRdb redid the calling of the multiplex PCR reads with MiXCR, one entry per CDR3 protein. The sample includes about 440,000 distinct CDR3 sequences, just under 15% of them seen just once. As regards this clonotype: Its target is unknown.

These same data were also listed under a study on T cells in Graves' hyperthyroidism and ophthalmopathy. From that paper: Graves' hyperthyroidism is called stable when ophthalmopathy does not progress within 18 months. Blood also carried most thyroid clonotypes expanded above 0.001.

The source was peripheral blood mononuclear cells (PBMCs), collected at new diagnosis, from a patient treated with antithyroid drugs. The rearrangement uses TRBV7-2 and TRBJ2-2; 11 bases fit TRBD2. The sequence was obtained from a woman aged 25 to 39 with Graves disease. The CDR3 DNA reads TGTGCCAGCAGCTACAGACTAGCGGGACACGGGGAGCTGTTTTTT. This encodes CASSYRLAGHGELFF.